The 10 T cell receptor beta chains presented below share a single source sample, sequenced in a study of siplizumab effects on memory and regulatory T cells. Sequencing was performed with immunoSEQ multiplex PCR; in TCRdb, only in-frame clones are kept and a portion is missing. Counted here are 100,000 or so clones, less than 95% occurring once; the ten biggest clones make up over 0.55%. The sequencing input was Tregs sorted from blood. Receptors originate from a human donor in good health.

The chain carries TRBV19 and TRBJ1-2; TRBD1 matches 8 bases. The germline gives CDR1 LNHDA, CDR2 SQIVND (reference sequence). This CDR3 has 15 residues. Unmatched junction bases numbered 11, after V lost 4 bases and J lost 7 bases. CDR3 nucleotide sequence: TGTGCCAGTAGTACTCGGACAGGGCGTGATGGTGGCTACACCTTC. Its protein is CASSTRTGRDGGYTF.

The rearrangement links TRBV5-1 to TRBJ2-7; 7 bases line up with TRBD2. J gave up 6 bases and V 4 bases, and 13 bases lay outside the gene matches. The CDR3 is 15 amino acids. Germline CDR1 SGHRS, CDR2 YFSETQ. The CDR3, as DNA: TGCGCCAGCAGCCCCCTAGCGGCGGGAGCAGGCGAGCAGTACTTC. It yields the protein CASSPLAAGAGEQYF.

There are a few counts of this clone. V is TRBV10-1 and J is TRBJ2-7, with TRBD1 matching over 8 bases. V shed 2 bases, J shed 2 bases, and the junction held 2 bases outside the gene matches. This CDR3 is 14 amino acids long. Germline V gene sequence: CDR1 WNHNN, CDR2 SYGVQD (reference sequence). In DNA, the CDR3 is TGCGCCAGCAGTGAGGGACAGGGTCCCTACGAGCAGTACTTC. It yields the protein CASSEGQGPYEQYF.

The chain couples TRBV4-1 to TRBJ2-7, with 10 bases identical to TRBD2. The CDR3 has 18 amino acids. With V trimmed by 1 base and J by 0 bases, 9 bases remained unmatched. Germline loops: CDR1 MGHRA, CDR2 YSYEKL. CDR3 protein: CASSQAPGLADPSYEQYF. CDR3 in DNA: TGCGCCAGCAGCCAAGCCCCCGGACTAGCGGACCCCTCCTACGAGCAGTACTTC.

This chain joins TRBV2 and TRBJ2-7; 8 bases match TRBD1. The junction had 6 bases not matched to a gene; V was cut back by 3 bases and J by 2 bases. The CDR3 covers 15 residues. The germline V gene encodes CDR1 SNHLY and CDR2 FYNNEI. CDR3 loop: CASSDRQGTAYEQYF. The CDR3 DNA follows: TGTGCCAGCAGTGATAGACAGGGGACCGCCTACGAGCAGTACTTC.

V is TRBV6-5 and J is TRBJ1-4; possible D gene TRBD1, 5 bases. The germline CDR1 and CDR2 sequences are MNHEY and SVGAGI. The CDR3 consists of 16 residues. Between the trimmed V and J ends, which lost 2 bases and 8 bases, there was a span of 18 bases. CDR3 residues: CASSYGWGSSREKLFF. The CDR3 DNA reads TGTGCCAGCAGTTACGGTTGGGGCAGCTCTAGGGAAAAACTGTTTTTT.

This chain connects TRBV18 to TRBJ2-6; D is perhaps TRBD1 (5 bases). This CDR3 has 18 amino acids. The germline gives CDR1 KGHSH, CDR2 LQKENI. V dropped 2 bases and J dropped 1 base, with 15 bases sitting between them. CDR3 nucleotide sequence: TGTGCCAGCTCACCAAAAGTCCAGGGTTCTTCTGGGGCCAACGTCCTGACTTTC. Protein product: CASSPKVQGSSGANVLTF.

In nucleotides, the CDR3 is TGCGCCAGCAGCAGGGGGAGGGAGACAGGGGACTACAATGAGCAGTTCTTC. Translated: CASSRGRETGDYNEQFF. The rearrangement uses TRBV5-1 and TRBJ2-1, with TRBD1 as a possible D gene (8 bases). The CDR3 length is 17 residues. CDR1 is SGHRS and CDR2 is YFSETQ in the germline V gene. Trimming cost V 4 bases and J 3 bases, with 20 bases left between them.

This chain joins TRBV7-9 and TRBJ2-7; D not certain. Trimming cost V 5 bases and J 5 bases, with 7 bases left between them. Germline V CDR1 and CDR2: SEHNR, FQNEAQ (reference sequence). The CDR3 loop spans 11 amino acids. CDR3 DNA sequence: TGTGCCAGCAGCACAACGGACGAGCAGTACTTC. Its protein product is CASSTTDEQYF.

This chain links TRBV29-1 with TRBJ2-1; 10 nucleotides line up with TRBD1. CDR1 is SQVTM and CDR2 is ANQGSEA in the germline V gene. The ends lost 7 bases at V and 0 bases at J; junction bases unmatched: 6. This CDR3 has 15 residues. The CDR3 here is CSARTGGASYNEQFF. The CDR3, as DNA: TGCAGCGCAAGGACAGGGGGAGCCTCCTACAATGAGCAGTTCTTC.